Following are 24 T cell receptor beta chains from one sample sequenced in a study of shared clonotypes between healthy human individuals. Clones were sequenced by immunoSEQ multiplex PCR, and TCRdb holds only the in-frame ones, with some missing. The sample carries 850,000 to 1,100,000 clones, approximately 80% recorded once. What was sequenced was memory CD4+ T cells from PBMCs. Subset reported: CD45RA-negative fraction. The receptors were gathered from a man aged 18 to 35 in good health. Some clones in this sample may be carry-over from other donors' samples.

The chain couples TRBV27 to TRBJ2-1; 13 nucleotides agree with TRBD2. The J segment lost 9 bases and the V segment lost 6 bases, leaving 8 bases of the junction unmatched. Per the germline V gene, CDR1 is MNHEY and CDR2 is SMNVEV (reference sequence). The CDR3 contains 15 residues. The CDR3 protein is CASRPAGLAGSEQFF. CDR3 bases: TGTGCCAGCAGACCCGCGGGACTAGCGGGATCTGAGCAGTTCTTC.

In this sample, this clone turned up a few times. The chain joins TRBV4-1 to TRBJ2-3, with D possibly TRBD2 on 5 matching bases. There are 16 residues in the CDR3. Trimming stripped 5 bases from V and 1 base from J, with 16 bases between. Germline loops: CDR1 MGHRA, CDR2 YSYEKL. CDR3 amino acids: CASSEGMPLGTDTQYF. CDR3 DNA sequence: TGCGCCAGCAGCGAGGGAATGCCCCTAGGCACAGATACGCAGTATTTT.

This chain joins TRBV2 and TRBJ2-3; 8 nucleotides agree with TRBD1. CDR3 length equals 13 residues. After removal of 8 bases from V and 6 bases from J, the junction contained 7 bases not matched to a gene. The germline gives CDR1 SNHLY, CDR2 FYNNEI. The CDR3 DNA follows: TGTGCCAGCCGACAGGGGACGGGGGATACGCAGTATTTT. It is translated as CASRQGTGDTQYF.

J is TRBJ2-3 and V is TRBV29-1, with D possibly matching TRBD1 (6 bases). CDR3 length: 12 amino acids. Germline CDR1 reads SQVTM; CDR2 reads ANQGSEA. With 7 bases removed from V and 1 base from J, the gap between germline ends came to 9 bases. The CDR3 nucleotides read TGCAGCGCCTGGACAGGCACAGATACGCAGTATTTT. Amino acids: CSAWTGTDTQYF.

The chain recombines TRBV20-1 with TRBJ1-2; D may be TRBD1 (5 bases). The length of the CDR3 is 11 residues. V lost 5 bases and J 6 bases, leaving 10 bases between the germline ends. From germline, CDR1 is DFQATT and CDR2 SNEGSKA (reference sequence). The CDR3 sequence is CSARPTDGYTF. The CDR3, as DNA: TGCAGTGCTCGCCCGACAGATGGCTACACCTTC.

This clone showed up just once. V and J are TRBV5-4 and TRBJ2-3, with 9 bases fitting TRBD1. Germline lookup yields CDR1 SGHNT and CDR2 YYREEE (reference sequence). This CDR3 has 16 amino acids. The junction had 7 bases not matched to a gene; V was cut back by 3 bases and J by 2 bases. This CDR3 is CASSWRTGANTDTQYF. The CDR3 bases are TGTGCCAGCAGCTGGAGGACAGGGGCCAACACAGATACGCAGTATTTT.

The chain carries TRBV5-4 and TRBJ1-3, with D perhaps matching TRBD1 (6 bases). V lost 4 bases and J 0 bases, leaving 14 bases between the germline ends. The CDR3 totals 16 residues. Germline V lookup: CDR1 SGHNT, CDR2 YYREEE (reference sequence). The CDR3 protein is CASSPDSYSSGNTIYF. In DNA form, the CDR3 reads TGTGCCAGCAGCCCGGACAGCTACTCCTCTGGAAACACCATATATTTT. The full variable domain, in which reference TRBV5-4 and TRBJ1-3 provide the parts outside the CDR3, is ETGVTQSPTHLIKTRGQQVTLRCSSQSGHNTVSWYQQALGQGPQFIFQYYREEENGRGNFPPRFSGLQFPNYSSELNVNALELDDSALYLCASSPDSYSSGNTIYFGEGSWLTVV.

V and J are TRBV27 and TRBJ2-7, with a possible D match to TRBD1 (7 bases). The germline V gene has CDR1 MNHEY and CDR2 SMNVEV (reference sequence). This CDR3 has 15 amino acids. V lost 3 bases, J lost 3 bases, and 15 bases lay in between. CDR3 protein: CASSFFGGGNYEQYF. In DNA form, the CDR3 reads TGTGCCAGCAGTTTTTTCGGAGGGGGCAACTACGAGCAGTACTTC.

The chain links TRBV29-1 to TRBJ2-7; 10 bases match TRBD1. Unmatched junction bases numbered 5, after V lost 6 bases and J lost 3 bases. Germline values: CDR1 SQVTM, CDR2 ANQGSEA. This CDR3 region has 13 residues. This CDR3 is CSVSRDRGYEQYF. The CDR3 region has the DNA TGCAGCGTGAGCCGGGACAGGGGCTACGAGCAGTACTTC.

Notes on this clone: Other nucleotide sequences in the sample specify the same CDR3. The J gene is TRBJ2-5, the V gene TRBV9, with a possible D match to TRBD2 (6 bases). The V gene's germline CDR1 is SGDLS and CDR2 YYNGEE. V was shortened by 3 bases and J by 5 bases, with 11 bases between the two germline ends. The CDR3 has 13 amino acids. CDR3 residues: CASSAVAGETQYF. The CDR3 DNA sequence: TGTGCCAGCAGCGCAGTGGCGGGGGAGACCCAGTACTTC.

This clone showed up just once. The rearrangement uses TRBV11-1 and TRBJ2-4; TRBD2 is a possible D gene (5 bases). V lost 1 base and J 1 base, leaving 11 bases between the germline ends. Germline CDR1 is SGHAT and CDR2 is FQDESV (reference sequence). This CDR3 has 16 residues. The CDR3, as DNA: TGTGCCAGCAGCTTAGTGGTCCCGGGGGCCAAAAACATTCAGTACTTC. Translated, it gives CASSLVVPGAKNIQYF.

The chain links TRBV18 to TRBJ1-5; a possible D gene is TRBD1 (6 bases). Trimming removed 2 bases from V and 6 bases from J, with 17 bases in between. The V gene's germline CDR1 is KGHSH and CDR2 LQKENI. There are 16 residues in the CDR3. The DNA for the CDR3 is TGTGCCAGCTCACCATACGGCACGGGAGGGGGTCAGCCCCAGCATTTT. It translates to CASSPYGTGGGQPQHF.

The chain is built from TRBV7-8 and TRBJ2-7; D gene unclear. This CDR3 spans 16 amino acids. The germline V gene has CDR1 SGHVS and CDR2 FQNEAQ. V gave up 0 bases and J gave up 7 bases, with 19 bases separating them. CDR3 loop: CASSLAEPALSSEQYF. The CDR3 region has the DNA TGTGCCAGCAGCTTAGCGGAGCCGGCCCTTTCAAGTGAGCAGTACTTC.

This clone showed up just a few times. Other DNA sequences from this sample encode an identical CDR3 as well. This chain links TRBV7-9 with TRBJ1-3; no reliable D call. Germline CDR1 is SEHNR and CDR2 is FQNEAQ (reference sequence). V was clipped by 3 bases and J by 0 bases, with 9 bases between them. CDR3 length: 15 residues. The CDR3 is CASSFAGSSGNTIYF. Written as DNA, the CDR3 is TGTGCCAGCAGCTTTGCGGGGAGCTCTGGAAACACCATATATTTT.

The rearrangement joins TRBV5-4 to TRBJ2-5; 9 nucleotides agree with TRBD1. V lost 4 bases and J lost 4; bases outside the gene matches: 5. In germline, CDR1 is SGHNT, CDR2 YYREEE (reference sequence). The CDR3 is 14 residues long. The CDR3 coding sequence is TGTGCCAGCAGCACCGGGACAGGGTCAGAGACCCAGTACTTC. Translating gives CASSTGTGSETQYF.

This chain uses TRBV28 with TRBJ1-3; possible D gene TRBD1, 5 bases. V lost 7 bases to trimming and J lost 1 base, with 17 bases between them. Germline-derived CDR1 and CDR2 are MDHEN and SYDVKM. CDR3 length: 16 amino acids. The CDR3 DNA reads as TGTGCCAGCACGGCGAACCCGGGGGTTTCTGGAAACACCATATATTTT. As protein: CASTANPGVSGNTIYF.

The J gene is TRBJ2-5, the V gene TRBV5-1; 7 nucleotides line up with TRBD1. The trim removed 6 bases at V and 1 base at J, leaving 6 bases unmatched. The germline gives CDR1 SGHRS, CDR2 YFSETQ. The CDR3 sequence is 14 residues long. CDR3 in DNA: TGCGCCAGCACCCATGGGACAGCCCAAGAGACCCAGTACTTC. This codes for CASTHGTAQETQYF.

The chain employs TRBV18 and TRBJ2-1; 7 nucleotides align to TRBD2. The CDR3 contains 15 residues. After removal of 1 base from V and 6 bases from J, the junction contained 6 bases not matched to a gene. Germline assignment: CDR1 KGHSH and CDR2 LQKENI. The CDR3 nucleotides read TGTGCCAGCTCACCACAACGGGAGGCGGGCAATGAGCAGTTCTTC. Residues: CASSPQREAGNEQFF.

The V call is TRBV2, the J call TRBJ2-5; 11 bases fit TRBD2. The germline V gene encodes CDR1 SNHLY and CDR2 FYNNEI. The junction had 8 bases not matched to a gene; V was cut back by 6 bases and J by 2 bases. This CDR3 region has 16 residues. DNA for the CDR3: TGTGCCAGCAGAATGGGACTAGCGGATATTCAAGAGACCCAGTACTTC. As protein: CASRMGLADIQETQYF. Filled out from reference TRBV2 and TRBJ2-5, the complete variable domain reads EPEVTQTPSHQVTQMGQEVILRCVPISNHLYFYWYRQILGQKVEFLVSFYNNEISEKSEIFDDQFSVERPDGSNFTLKIRSTKLEDSAMYFCASRMGLADIQETQYFGPGTRLLVL.

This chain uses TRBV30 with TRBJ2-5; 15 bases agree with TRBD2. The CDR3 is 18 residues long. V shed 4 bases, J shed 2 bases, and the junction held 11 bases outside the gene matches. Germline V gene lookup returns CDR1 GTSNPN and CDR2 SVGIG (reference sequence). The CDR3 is CAWTRPGLAGGWQETQYF. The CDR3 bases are TGTGCCTGGACCCGTCCGGGACTAGCGGGAGGTTGGCAAGAGACCCAGTACTTC.

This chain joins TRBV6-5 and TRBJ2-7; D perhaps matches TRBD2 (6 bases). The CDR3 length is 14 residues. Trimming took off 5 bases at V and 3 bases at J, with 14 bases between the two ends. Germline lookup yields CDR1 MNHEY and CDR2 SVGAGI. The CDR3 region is CASSRGGVSYEQYF. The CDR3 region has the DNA TGTGCCAGCAGTCGCGGCGGGGTCAGCTACGAGCAGTACTTC.

The CDR3 reads CASSTQWTSGRNEQFF. For the CDR3, the DNA is TGTGCCAGCAGTACCCAATGGACTAGCGGGAGGAATGAGCAGTTCTTC. The chain couples TRBV27 to TRBJ2-1; 14 positions match TRBD2. Germline lookup yields CDR1 MNHEY and CDR2 SMNVEV (reference sequence). The V and J ends lost 5 bases and 7 bases, in that order; junction bases with no gene match: 7. This CDR3 is built from 16 residues.

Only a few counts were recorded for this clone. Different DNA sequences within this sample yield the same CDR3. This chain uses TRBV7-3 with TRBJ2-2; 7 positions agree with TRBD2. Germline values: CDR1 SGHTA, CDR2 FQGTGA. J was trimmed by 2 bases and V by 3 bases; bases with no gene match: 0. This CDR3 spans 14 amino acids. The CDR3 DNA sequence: TGTGCCAGCAGCTTGGGACTAAACACCGGGGAGCTGTTTTTT. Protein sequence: CASSLGLNTGELFF.

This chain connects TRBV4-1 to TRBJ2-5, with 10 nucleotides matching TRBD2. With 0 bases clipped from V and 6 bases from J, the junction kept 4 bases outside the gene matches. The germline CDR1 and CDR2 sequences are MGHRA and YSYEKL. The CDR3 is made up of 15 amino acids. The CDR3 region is CASSQDGTSVQTQYF. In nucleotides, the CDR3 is TGCGCCAGCAGCCAAGATGGGACTAGCGTACAGACCCAGTACTTC.